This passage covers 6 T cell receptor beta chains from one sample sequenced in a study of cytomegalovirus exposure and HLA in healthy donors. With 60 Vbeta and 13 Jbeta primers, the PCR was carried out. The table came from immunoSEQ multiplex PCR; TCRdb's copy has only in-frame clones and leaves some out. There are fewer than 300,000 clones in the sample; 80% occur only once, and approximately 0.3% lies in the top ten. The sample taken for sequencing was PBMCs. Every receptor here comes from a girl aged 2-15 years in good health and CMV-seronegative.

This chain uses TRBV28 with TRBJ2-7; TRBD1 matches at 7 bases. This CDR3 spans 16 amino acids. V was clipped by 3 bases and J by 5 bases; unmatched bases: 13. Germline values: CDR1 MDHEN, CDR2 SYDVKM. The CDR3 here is CASSFQTGRIVNEQYF. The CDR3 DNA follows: TGTGCCAGCAGTTTCCAGACAGGGCGGATAGTCAACGAGCAGTACTTC. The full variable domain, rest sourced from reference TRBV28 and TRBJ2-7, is DVKVTQSSRYLVKRTGEKVFLECVQDMDHENMFWYRQDPGLGLRLIYFSYDVKMKEKGDIPEGYSVSREKKERFSLILESASTNQTSMYLCASSFQTGRIVNEQYFGPGTRLTVT.

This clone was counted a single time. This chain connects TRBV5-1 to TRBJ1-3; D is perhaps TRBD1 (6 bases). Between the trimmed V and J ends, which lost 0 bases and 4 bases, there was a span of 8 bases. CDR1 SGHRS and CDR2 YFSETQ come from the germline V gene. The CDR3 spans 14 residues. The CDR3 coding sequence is TGCGCCAGCAGCTTGGACAGGGCAGGAAACACCATATATTTT. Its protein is CASSLDRAGNTIYF.

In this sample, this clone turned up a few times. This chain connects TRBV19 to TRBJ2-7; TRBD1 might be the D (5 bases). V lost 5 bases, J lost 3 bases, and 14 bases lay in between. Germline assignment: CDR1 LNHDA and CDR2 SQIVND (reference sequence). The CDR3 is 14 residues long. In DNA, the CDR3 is TGTGCCAGTAGTGACCTATCCGGACACTACGAGCAGTACTTC. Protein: CASSDLSGHYEQYF.

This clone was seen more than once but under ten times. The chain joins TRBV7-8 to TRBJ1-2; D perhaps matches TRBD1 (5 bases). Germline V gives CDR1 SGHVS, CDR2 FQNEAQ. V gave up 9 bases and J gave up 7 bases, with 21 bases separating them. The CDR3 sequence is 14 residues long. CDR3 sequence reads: CASKPRGGIVGYTF. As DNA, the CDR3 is TGTGCCAGTAAGCCCCGCGGGGGTATTGTTGGCTACACCTTC.

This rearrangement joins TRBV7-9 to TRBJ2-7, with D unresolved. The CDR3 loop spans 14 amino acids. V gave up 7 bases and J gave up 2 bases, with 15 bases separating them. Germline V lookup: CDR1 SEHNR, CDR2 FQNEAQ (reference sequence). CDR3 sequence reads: CASTQLVAPYEQYF. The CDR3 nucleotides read TGTGCCAGCACCCAATTAGTTGCCCCCTACGAGCAGTACTTC.

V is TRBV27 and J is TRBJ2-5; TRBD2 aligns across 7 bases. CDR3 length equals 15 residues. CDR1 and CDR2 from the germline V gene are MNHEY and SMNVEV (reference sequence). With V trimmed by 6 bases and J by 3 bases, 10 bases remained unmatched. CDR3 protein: CASRLRGREKETQYF. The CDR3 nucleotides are TGTGCCAGCAGGCTACGGGGGAGGGAAAAAGAGACCCAGTACTTC.